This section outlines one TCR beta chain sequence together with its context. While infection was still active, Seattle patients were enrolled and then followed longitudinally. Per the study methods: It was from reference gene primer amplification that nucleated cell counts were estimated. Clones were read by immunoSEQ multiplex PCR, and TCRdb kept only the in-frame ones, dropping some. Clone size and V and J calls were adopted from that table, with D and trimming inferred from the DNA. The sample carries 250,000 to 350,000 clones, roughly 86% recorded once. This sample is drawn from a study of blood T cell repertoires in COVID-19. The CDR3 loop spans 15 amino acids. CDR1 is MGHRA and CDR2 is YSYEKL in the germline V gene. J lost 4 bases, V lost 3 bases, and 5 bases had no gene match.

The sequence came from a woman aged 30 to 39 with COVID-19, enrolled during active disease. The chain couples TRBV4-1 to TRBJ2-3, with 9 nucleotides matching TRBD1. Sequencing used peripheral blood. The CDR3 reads CASSQRRQGADTQYF. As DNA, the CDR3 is TGCGCCAGCAGCCAGAGGAGACAGGGGGCAGATACGCAGTATTTT.